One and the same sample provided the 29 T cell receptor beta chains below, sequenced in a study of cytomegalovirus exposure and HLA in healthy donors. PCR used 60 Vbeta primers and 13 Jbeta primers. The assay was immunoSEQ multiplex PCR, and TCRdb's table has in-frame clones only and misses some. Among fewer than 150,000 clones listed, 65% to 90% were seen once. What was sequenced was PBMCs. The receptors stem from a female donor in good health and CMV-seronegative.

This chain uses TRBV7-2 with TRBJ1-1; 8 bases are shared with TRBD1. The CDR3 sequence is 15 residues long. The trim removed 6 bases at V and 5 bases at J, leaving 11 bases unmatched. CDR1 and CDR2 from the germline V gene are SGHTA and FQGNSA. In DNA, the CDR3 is TGTGCCAGCAGGACTACAGGGGGTAAATATACTGAAGCTTTCTTT. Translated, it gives CASRTTGGKYTEAFF.

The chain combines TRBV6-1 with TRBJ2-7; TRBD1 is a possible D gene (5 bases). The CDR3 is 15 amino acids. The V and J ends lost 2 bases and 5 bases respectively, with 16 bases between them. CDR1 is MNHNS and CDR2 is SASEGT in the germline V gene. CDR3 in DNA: TGTGCCAGCAGTGAAAGACAGCACGATTCAGACGAGCAGTACTTC. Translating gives CASSERQHDSDEQYF.

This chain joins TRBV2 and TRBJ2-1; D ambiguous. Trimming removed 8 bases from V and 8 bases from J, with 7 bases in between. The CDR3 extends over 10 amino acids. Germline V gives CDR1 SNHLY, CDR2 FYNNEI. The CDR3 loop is CASGTYEQFF. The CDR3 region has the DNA TGTGCCAGCGGCACCTATGAGCAGTTCTTC.

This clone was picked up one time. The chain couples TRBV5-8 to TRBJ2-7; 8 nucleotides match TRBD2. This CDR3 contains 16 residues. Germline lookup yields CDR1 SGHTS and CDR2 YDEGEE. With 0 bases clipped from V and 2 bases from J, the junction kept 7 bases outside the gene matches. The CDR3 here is CASSLVRGGATYEQYF. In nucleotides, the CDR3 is TGTGCCAGCAGCTTGGTCCGGGGGGGCGCGACCTACGAGCAGTACTTC.

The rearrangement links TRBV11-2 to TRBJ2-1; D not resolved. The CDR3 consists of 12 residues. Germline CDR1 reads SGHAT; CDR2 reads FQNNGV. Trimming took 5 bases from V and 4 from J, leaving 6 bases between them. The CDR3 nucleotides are TGTGCCAGCAGCGAGTCATACAATGAGCAGTTCTTC. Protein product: CASSESYNEQFF.

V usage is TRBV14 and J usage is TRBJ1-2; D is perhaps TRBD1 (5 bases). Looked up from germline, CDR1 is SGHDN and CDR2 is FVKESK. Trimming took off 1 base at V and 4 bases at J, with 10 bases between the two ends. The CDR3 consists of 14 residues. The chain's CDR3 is CASSQVGDSYGYTF. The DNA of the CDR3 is TGTGCCAGCAGCCAAGTAGGAGACAGCTATGGCTACACCTTC.

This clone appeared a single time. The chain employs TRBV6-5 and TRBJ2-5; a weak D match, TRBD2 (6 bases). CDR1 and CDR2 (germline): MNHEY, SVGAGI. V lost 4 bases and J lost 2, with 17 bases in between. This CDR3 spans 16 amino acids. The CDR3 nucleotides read TGTGCCAGCAGTTCCCGCCGTTTAGCGGTACAAGAGACCCAGTACTTC. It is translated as CASSSRRLAVQETQYF.

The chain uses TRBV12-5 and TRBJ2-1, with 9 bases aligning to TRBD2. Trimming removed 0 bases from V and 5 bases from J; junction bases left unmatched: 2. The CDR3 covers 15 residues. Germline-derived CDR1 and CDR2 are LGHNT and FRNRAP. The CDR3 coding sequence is TGTGCTAGTGGTTTGGTAACTAGCGGGCACAATGAGCAGTTCTTC. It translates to CASGLVTSGHNEQFF.

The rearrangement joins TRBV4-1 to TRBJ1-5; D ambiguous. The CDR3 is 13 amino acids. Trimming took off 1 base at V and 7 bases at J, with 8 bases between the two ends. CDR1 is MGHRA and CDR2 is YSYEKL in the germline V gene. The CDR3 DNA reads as TGCGCCAGCAGCCAAGGGCCCGGGCAGCCCCAGCATTTT. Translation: CASSQGPGQPQHF.

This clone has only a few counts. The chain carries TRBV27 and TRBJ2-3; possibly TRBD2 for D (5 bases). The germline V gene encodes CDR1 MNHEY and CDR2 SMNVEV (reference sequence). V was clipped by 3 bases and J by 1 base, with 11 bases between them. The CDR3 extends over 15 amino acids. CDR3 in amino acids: CASSLIGLGTDTQYF. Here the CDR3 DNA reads TGTGCCAGCAGTTTGATCGGACTGGGCACAGATACGCAGTATTTT.

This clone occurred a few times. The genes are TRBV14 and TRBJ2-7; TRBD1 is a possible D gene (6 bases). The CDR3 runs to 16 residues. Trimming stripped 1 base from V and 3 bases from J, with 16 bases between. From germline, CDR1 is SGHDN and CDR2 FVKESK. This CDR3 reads CASSQVQGFTSYEQYF. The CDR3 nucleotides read TGTGCCAGCAGCCAAGTGCAGGGGTTCACCAGCTACGAGCAGTACTTC.

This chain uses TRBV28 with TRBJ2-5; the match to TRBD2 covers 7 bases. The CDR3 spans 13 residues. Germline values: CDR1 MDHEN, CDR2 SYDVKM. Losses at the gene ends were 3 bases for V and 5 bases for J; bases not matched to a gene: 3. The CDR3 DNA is TGTGCCAGCAGTTTCGGGGGGAGGGAGACCCAGTACTTC. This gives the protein CASSFGGRETQYF.

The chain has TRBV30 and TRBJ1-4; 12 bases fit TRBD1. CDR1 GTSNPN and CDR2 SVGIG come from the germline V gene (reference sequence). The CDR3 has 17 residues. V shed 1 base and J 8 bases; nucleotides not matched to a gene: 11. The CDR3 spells CAWSGGDRGPVIEKLFF. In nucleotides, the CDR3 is TGTGCCTGGAGTGGCGGGGACAGGGGGCCGGTGATCGAAAAACTGTTTTTT. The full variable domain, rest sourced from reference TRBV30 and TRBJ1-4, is SQTIHQWPATLVQPVGSPLSLECTVEGTSNPNLYWYRQAAGRGLQLLFYSVGIGQISSEVPQNLSASRPQDRQFILSSKKLLLSDSGFYLCAWSGGDRGPVIEKLFFGSGTQLSVL.

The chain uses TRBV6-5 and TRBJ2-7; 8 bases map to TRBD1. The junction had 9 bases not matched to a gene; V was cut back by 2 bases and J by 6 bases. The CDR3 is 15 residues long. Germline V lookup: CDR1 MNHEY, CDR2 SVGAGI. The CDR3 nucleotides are TGTGCCAGCAGTTACGTTGGGACAGGCGGTTTCGAGCAGTACTTC. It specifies CASSYVGTGGFEQYF.

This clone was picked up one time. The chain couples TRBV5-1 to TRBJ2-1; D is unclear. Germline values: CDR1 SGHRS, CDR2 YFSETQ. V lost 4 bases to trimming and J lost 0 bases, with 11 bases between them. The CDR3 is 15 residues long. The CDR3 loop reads CASSTDQSSYNEQFF. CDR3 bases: TGCGCCAGCAGCACAGACCAGAGCTCCTACAATGAGCAGTTCTTC. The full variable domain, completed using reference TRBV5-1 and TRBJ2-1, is KAGVTQTPRYLIKTRGQQVTLSCSPISGHRSVSWYQQTPGQGLQFLFEYFSETQRNKGNFPGRFSGRQFSNSRSEMNVSTLELGDSALYLCASSTDQSSYNEQFFGPGTRLTVL.

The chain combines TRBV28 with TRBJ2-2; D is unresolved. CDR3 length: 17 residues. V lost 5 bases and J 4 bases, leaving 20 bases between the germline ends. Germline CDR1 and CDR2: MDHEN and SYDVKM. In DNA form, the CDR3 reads TGTGCCAGCAGTGCCCCGTATGAATTTGCGTCCACCGGGGAGCTGTTTTTT. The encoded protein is CASSAPYEFASTGELFF.

The CDR3: CASSLRGLNTEAFF. The CDR3 region has the DNA TGTGCCAGCAGTTTGCGGGGGTTGAACACTGAAGCTTTCTTT. This rearrangement joins TRBV28 to TRBJ1-1; tentative D call: TRBD1 (5 bases). The V gene lost 3 bases and the J gene lost 0 bases, with 8 bases spanning the gap. Germline V gene sequence: CDR1 MDHEN, CDR2 SYDVKM. The CDR3 consists of 14 residues.

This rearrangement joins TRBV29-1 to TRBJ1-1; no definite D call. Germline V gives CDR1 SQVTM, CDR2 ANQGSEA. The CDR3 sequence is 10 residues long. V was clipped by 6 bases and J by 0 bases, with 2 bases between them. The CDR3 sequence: CSVLNTEAFF. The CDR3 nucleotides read TGCAGCGTCTTGAACACTGAAGCTTTCTTT. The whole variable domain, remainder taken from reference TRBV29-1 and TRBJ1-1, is SAVISQKPSRDICQRGTSLTIQCQVDSQVTMMFWYRQQPGQSLTLIATANQGSEATYESGFVIDKFPISRPNLTFSTLTVSNMSPEDSSIYLCSVLNTEAFFGQGTRLTVV.

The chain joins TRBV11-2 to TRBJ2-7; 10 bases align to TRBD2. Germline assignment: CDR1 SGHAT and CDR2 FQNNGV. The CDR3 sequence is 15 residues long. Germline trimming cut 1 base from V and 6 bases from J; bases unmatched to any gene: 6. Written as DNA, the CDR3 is TGTGCCAGCAGCTTAGCGCCTAGCGGGAGCGGCGAGCAGTACTTC. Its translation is CASSLAPSGSGEQYF.

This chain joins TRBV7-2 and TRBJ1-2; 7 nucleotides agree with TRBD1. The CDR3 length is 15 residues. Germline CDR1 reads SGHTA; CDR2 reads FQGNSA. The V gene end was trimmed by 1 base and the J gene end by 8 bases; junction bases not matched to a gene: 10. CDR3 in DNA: TGTGCCAGCAGCTTAGGGTCCGGACAGGACGGGGGCTACACCTTC. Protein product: CASSLGSGQDGGYTF. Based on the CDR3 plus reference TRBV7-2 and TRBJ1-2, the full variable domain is GAGVSQSPSNKVTEKGKDVELRCDPISGHTALYWYRQSLGQGLEFLIYFQGNSAPDKSGLPSDRFSAERTGGSVSTLTIQRTQQEDSAVYLCASSLGSGQDGGYTFGSGTRLTVV.

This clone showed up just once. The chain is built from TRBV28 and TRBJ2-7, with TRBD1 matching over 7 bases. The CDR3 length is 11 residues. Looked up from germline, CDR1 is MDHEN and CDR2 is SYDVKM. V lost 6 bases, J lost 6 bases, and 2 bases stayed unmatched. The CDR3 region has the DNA TGTGCCAGCAGAACAGGGGCCGAGCAGTACTTC. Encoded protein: CASRTGAEQYF.

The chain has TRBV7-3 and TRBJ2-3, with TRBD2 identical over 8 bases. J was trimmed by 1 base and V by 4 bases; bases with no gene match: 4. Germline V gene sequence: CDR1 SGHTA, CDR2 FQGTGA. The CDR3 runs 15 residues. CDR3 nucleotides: TGTGCCAGCAGCTCAAGCGGGAGAGGCACAGATACGCAGTATTTT. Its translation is CASSSSGRGTDTQYF.

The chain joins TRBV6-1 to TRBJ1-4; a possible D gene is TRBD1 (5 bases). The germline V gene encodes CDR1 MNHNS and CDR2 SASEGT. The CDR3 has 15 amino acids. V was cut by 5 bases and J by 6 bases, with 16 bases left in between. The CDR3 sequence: CASSKWTGGDEKLFF. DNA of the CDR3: TGTGCCAGCAGTAAATGGACGGGGGGGGATGAAAAACTGTTTTTT.

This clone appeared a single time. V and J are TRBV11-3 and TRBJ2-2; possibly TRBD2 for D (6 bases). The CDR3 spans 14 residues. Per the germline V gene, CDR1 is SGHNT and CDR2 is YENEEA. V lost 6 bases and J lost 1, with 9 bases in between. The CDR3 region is CASSSSVNTGELFF. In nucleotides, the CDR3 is TGTGCCAGCAGTTCTAGCGTGAACACCGGGGAGCTGTTTTTT.

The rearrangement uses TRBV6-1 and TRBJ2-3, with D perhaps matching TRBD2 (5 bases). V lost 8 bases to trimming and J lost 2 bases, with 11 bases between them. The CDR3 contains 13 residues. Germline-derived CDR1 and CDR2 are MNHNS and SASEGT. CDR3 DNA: TGTGCCAGCGACAATAGCGCCACAGATACGCAGTATTTT. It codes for CASDNSATDTQYF.

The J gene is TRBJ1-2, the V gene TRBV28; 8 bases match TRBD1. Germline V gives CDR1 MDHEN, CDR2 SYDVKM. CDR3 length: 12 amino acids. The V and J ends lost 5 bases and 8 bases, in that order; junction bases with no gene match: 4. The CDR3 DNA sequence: TGTGCCAGCAGTGACAGGGGAGACGGCTACACCTTC. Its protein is CASSDRGDGYTF.

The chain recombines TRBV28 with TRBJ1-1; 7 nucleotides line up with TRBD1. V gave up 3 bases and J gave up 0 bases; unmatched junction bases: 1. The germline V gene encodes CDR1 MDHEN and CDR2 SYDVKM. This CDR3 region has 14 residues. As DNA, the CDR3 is TGTGCCAGCAGTTTGGGACAGATGAACACTGAAGCTTTCTTT. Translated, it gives CASSLGQMNTEAFF.

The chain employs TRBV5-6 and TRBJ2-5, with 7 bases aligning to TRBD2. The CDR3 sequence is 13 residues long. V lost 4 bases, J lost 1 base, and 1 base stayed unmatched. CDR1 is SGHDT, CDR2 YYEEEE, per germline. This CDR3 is CASSLAVQETQYF. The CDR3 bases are TGTGCCAGCAGCCTAGCGGTCCAAGAGACCCAGTACTTC.

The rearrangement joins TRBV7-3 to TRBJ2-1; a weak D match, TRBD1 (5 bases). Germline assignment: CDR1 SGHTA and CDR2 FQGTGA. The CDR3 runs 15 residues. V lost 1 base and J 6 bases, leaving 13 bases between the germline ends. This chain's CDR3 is CASSLNQGRVNEQFF. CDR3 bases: TGTGCCAGCAGCTTAAACCAGGGAAGGGTCAATGAGCAGTTCTTC.